The 18 T cell receptor beta chains given below trace back to one sample, sequenced in a study of T cells in localized non-small cell lung cancer. The data were produced by immunoSEQ multiplex PCR, yet TCRdb's version contains in-frame clones alone and is incomplete. This sample carries tens of thousands of clones, less than 85% of them seen once, and the ten largest clones take approximately 4.8%. This specimen was PBMCs, taken before any cancer treatment. The receptors here all came from a woman aged 40 to 75 with stage II lung adenocarcinoma.

This rearrangement joins TRBV5-8 to TRBJ1-2; unclear D gene. Trimming stripped 4 bases from V and 2 bases from J, with 12 bases between. Per germline, CDR1 SGHTS and CDR2 YDEGEE. CDR3 size: 14 residues. CDR3 DNA: TGTGCCAGCAGCCCAGCAGTTTACAACTATGGCTACACCTTC. This encodes CASSPAVYNYGYTF.

The CDR3 DNA sequence: TGTGCCAGCAGCTTAGTCCTTCGCACTGAAGCTTTCTTT. Its protein is CASSLVLRTEAFF. This rearrangement joins TRBV6-1 to TRBJ1-1; D gene ambiguous. Trimming removed 6 bases at V and 4 bases at J, with 12 bases between. CDR1 MNHNS and CDR2 SASEGT come from the germline V gene. This CDR3 contains 13 residues.

This clone was detected only a few times. This chain connects TRBV6-1 to TRBJ1-2, with TRBD1 matching over 7 bases. CDR1 MNHNS and CDR2 SASEGT come from the germline V gene. The CDR3 runs to 15 residues. Trimming removed 6 bases from V and 2 bases from J; junction bases left unmatched: 9. This CDR3 is CASRTSGQPNYGYTF. CDR3 nucleotides: TGTGCCAGCAGGACTTCGGGACAGCCAAACTATGGCTACACCTTC.

The chain uses TRBV19 and TRBJ2-6; D remains unclear. The CDR3 totals 16 residues. The V gene lost 5 bases and the J gene lost 0 bases, with 11 bases spanning the gap. Germline V CDR1 and CDR2: LNHDA, SQIVND (reference sequence). The CDR3 sequence: CASSFGYLSGANVLTF. The DNA for the CDR3 is TGTGCCAGTAGTTTTGGCTATCTCTCTGGGGCCAACGTCCTGACTTTC. Variable domain in full (rest from reference TRBV19 and TRBJ2-6): DGGITQSPKYLFRKEGQNVTLSCEQNLNHDAMYWYRQDPGQGLRLIYYSQIVNDFQKGDIAEGYSVSREKKESFPLTVTSAQKNPTAFYLCASSFGYLSGANVLTFGAGSRLTVL.

The rearrangement uses TRBV11-2 and TRBJ1-1, with D perhaps TRBD1 (5 bases). V shed 5 bases and J shed 5 bases, with 15 bases lying between them. This CDR3 comprises 14 residues. In germline, CDR1 is SGHAT, CDR2 FQNNGV. CDR3 residues: CASSTGLLRTEAFF. The CDR3 DNA sequence: TGTGCCAGCAGCACGGGACTCCTCAGAACTGAAGCTTTCTTT.

The genes are TRBV7-8 and TRBJ1-1; D call uncertain. The V end was cut by 1 base, the J end by 4 bases, with 7 bases between. This CDR3 has 13 amino acids. Germline CDR1 SGHVS, CDR2 FQNEAQ. DNA for the CDR3: TGTGCCAGCAGCTTAGACATCAGCACTGAAGCTTTCTTT. This sequence encodes CASSLDISTEAFF.

The V call is TRBV5-1, the J call TRBJ1-4; tentatively, D is TRBD1 (6 bases). Germline V gene data show CDR1 as SGHRS and CDR2 as YFSETQ. The CDR3 contains 14 residues. The ends were cut back, 5 bases at V and 0 bases at J, with 8 bases in the middle. The CDR3 coding sequence is TGCGCCAGCAGATCAGGGGCAACTAATGAAAAACTGTTTTTT. Translated: CASRSGATNEKLFF.

The chain employs TRBV4-2 and TRBJ2-7; 7 bases fit TRBD1. The germline gives CDR1 LGHNA, CDR2 YNFKEQ. Unmatched junction bases numbered 7, after V lost 0 bases and J lost 2 bases. The CDR3 totals 16 residues. CDR3 region: CASSQEGSDRPYEQYF. CDR3 nucleotide sequence: TGTGCCAGCAGCCAAGAAGGGTCGGACAGGCCCTACGAGCAGTACTTC.

The V and J genes are TRBV28 and TRBJ2-5; 13 nucleotides match TRBD2. CDR1 is MDHEN and CDR2 is SYDVKM in the germline V gene. The CDR3 is 15 residues long. The trim removed 2 bases at V and 5 bases at J, leaving 2 bases unmatched. This CDR3 reads CASSLTSGGVETQYF. The DNA of the CDR3 is TGTGCCAGCAGTTTAACTAGCGGGGGGGTCGAGACCCAGTACTTC.

This clone was counted a single time. The rearrangement links TRBV5-1 to TRBJ2-1, with D hard to call. V lost 2 bases to trimming and J lost 9 bases, with 9 bases between them. This CDR3 comprises 12 residues. Germline V lookup: CDR1 SGHRS, CDR2 YFSETQ. The CDR3 DNA reads TGCGCCAGCAGCTTCCCCAGCTCTGAGCAGTTCTTC. Translated: CASSFPSSEQFF.

The chain combines TRBV28 with TRBJ1-4; D uncertain. Trimming pared 1 base from V and 4 bases from J, leaving 13 bases between. Germline CDR1 MDHEN, CDR2 SYDVKM. The CDR3 consists of 16 residues. CDR3 amino acids: CASSLYGRGDNEKLFF. In DNA, the CDR3 is TGTGCCAGCAGTTTATATGGGAGAGGAGATAATGAAAAACTGTTTTTT.

The rearrangement joins TRBV18 to TRBJ1-6, with 7 bases aligning to TRBD1. This CDR3 has 15 residues. The trim removed 6 bases at V and 7 bases at J, leaving 9 bases unmatched. Germline CDR1 reads KGHSH; CDR2 reads LQKENI. The CDR3 DNA sequence: TGTGCCAGCTCTCCGGGGACAGCCCAAAATTCACCCCTCCACTTT. Translation: CASSPGTAQNSPLHF.

The chain couples TRBV6-5 to TRBJ2-7; TRBD2 agrees at 9 bases. From germline, CDR1 is MNHEY and CDR2 SVGAGI. J was trimmed by 3 bases and V by 2 bases; bases with no gene match: 8. CDR3 length equals 16 residues. CDR3 sequence reads: CASSYPGAGGLYEQYF. DNA of the CDR3: TGTGCCAGCAGTTACCCAGGAGCGGGGGGTCTCTACGAGCAGTACTTC.

This rearrangement joins TRBV10-3 to TRBJ1-5; D is undetermined. This CDR3 comprises 13 residues. Trimming shortened V by 6 bases and J by 0 bases, and 6 bases separated the two germline ends. Germline CDR1 is ENHRY and CDR2 is SYGVKD. The CDR3 DNA reads TGTGCCATCAGAGGAGGTAGCAATCAGCCCCAGCATTTT. Translating it yields CAIRGGSNQPQHF.

The chain links TRBV28 to TRBJ1-3; D unresolved. The germline V gene encodes CDR1 MDHEN and CDR2 SYDVKM. Deletions cut 5 bases from V and 0 bases from J, with 11 bases between. This CDR3 comprises 15 residues. CDR3 in DNA: TGTGCCAGCAGTCTCCAGCGGGACTCTGGAAACACCATATATTTT. It codes for CASSLQRDSGNTIYF. The variable domain in full, completed from reference TRBV28 and TRBJ1-3, reads DVKVTQSSRYLVKRTGEKVFLECVQDMDHENMFWYRQDPGLGLRLIYFSYDVKMKEKGDIPEGYSVSREKKERFSLILESASTNQTSMYLCASSLQRDSGNTIYFGEGSWLTVV.

The chain couples TRBV11-3 to TRBJ2-1; 10 bases align to TRBD1. CDR3 size: 15 residues. The germline CDR1 and CDR2 sequences are SGHNT and YENEEA. Trimming took 5 bases from V and 8 from J; bases not matched to a gene: 9. The CDR3 sequence is CASSLGQGRGDEQFF. The CDR3 DNA follows: TGTGCCAGCAGCCTGGGACAGGGGAGAGGAGATGAGCAGTTCTTC.

Only a few counts were recorded for this clone. The rearrangement uses TRBV19 and TRBJ2-7; D may correspond to TRBD1 or TRBD2 (6 bases each). Germline V gene sequence: CDR1 LNHDA, CDR2 SQIVND (reference sequence). The CDR3 is made up of 14 amino acids. V dropped 10 bases and J dropped 2 bases, with 18 bases sitting between them. The chain's CDR3 is CATSVRGETYEQYF. DNA of the CDR3: TGTGCCACCTCCGTGAGGGGGGAGACCTACGAGCAGTACTTC.

The chain uses TRBV7-2 and TRBJ1-1, with 9 bases fitting TRBD1. The ends lost 4 bases at V and 4 bases at J; junction bases unmatched: 4. This CDR3 is 14 amino acids long. Germline CDR1 is SGHTA and CDR2 is FQGNSA. The CDR3 nucleotides read TGTGCCAGCAGCTCCCGGGACAGGGCCACTGAAGCTTTCTTT. It yields the protein CASSSRDRATEAFF.